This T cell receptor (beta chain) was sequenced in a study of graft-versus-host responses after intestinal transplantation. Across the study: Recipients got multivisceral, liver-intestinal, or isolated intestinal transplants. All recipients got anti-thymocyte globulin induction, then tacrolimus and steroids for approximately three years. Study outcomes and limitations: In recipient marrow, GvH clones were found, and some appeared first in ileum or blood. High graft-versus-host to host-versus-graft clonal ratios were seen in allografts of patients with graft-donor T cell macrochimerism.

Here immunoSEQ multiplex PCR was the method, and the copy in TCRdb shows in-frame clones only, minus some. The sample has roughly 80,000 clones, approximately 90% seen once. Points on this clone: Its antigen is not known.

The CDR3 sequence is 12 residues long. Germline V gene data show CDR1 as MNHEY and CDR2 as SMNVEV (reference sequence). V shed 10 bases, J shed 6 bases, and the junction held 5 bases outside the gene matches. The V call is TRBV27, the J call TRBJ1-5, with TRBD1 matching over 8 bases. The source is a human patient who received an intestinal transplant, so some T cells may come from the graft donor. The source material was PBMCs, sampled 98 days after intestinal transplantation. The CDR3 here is CATGTGGQPQHF. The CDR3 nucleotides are TGTGCCACCGGGACAGGAGGTCAGCCCCAGCATTTT.